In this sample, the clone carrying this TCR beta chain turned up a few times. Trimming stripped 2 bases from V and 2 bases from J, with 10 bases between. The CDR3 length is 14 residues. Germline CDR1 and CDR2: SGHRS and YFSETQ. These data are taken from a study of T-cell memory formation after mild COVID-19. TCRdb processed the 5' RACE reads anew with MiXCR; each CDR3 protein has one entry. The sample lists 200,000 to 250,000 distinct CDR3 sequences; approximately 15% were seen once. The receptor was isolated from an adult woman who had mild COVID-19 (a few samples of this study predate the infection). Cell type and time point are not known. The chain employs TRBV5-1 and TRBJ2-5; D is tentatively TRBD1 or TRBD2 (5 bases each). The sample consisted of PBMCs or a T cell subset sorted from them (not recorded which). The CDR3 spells CASSFGGGQETQYF. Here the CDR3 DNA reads TGCGCCAGCAGCTTCGGTGGGGGTCAAGAGACCCAGTACTTC.